This record looks at one T cell receptor (beta chain) sequence and its context. MiXCR, applied by TCRdb to the 5' RACE reads, yields one record per CDR3 protein. The table includes 100,000 to 150,000 distinct CDR3 sequences, 8% to 10% detected once. The data were obtained in a study of T cells after yellow fever vaccination. The receptor was isolated from a man between 18 and 29 years old who received the YFV17D yellow fever vaccine. The sequenced sample was CD8+ T cells sorted from PBMCs, obtained on the day of the yellow fever booster vaccination.

The CDR3 is CASSLVPGLAELFF. The DNA for the CDR3 is TGTGCCAGCAGCTTAGTTCCCGGACTAGCGGAGCTGTTTTTT. The chain recombines TRBV7-9 with TRBJ2-2; 8 nucleotides align to TRBD2. The ends lost 1 base at V and 10 bases at J; junction bases unmatched: 5. Germline assignment: CDR1 SEHNR and CDR2 FQNEAQ (reference sequence). The CDR3 runs to 14 residues.